What follows are 4 T cell receptor beta chains derived from one specimen sequenced in a study of cytomegalovirus exposure and HLA in healthy donors. Primers for the PCR totalled 60 Vbeta and 13 Jbeta. The method was immunoSEQ multiplex PCR; TCRdb's version includes in-frame clones alone and lacks a portion of them. The table lists about 100,000 clones, more than 65% of them singletons. Sequenced: PBMCs. Every receptor here comes from a woman in her late teens or twenties in good health and CMV-seropositive.

This rearrangement joins TRBV6-5 to TRBJ2-3, with D uncertain. The CDR3 has 14 amino acids. From germline, CDR1 is MNHEY and CDR2 SVGAGI. V was clipped by 2 bases and J by 2 bases, with 8 bases between them. For the CDR3, the DNA is TGTGCCAGCAGTTACGGGCAGGACACAGATACGCAGTATTTT. It is translated as CASSYGQDTDTQYF.

The rearrangement links TRBV19 to TRBJ1-5; 9 bases align to TRBD1. Trimming removed 4 bases from V and 2 bases from J; junction bases left unmatched: 9. The CDR3 spans 17 residues. The germline V gene has CDR1 LNHDA and CDR2 SQIVND (reference sequence). CDR3 sequence (DNA): TGTGCCAGTAGTACCATAACAGGGGGCAGGGGCAATCAGCCCCAGCATTTT. This encodes CASSTITGGRGNQPQHF.

The chain combines TRBV28 with TRBJ2-7; D is undetermined. This CDR3 has 13 amino acids. Germline-derived CDR1 and CDR2 are MDHEN and SYDVKM. Trimming pared 6 bases from V and 6 bases from J, leaving 15 bases between. The chain's CDR3 is CASRGTGRGEQYF. The CDR3 DNA reads as TGTGCCAGCAGGGGTACGGGTCGCGGCGAGCAGTACTTC.

V usage is TRBV5-1 and J usage is TRBJ2-7, with 8 bases identical to TRBD2. J was trimmed by 0 bases and V by 4 bases; bases with no gene match: 9. Germline CDR1 is SGHRS and CDR2 is YFSETQ. The CDR3 sequence is 16 residues long. The CDR3 nucleotides read TGCGCCAGCAGCACATTAGCGGGGTCCCTCTCCTACGAGCAGTACTTC. Translation: CASSTLAGSLSYEQYF.